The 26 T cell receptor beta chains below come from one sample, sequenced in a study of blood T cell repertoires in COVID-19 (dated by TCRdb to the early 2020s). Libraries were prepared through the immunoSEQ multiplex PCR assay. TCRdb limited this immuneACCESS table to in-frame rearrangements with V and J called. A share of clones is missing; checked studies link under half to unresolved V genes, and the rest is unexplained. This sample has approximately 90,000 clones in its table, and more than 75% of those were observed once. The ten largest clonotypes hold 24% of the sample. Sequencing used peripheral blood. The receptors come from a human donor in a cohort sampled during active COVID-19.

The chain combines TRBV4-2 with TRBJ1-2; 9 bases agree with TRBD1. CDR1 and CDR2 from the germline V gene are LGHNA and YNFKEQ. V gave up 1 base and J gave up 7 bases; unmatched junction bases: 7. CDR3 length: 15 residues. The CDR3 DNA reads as TGTGCCAGCAGCCAAGCGGGGGACAGGGTAACTGGCTACACCTTC. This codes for CASSQAGDRVTGYTF.

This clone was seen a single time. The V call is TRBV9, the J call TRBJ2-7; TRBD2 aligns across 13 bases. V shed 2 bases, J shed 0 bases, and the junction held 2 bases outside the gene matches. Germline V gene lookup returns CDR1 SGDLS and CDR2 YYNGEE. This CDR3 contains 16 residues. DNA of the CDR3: TGTGCCAGCAGCGTTGGGACTAGCGGGGTCTCCTACGAGCAGTACTTC. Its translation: CASSVGTSGVSYEQYF.

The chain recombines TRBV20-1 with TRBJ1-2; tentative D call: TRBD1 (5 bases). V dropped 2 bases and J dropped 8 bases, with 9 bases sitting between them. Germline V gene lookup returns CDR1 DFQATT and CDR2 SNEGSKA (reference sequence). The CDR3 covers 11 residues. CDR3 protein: CSARQGWGYTF. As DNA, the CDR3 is TGCAGTGCTAGACAGGGATGGGGCTACACCTTC.

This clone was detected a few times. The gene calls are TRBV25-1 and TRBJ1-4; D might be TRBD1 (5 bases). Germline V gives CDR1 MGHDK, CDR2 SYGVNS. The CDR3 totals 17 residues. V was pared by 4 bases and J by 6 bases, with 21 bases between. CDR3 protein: CASSAIRQQAAHEKLFF. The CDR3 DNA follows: TGTGCCAGCAGTGCCATCCGACAGCAAGCCGCCCATGAAAAACTGTTTTTT.

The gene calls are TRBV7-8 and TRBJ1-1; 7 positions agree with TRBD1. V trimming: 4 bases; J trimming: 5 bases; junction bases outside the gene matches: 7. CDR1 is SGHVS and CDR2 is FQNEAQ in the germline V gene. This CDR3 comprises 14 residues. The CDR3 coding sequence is TGTGCCAGCAGCTCGAGTATGACAGGGACTGAAGCTTTCTTT. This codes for CASSSSMTGTEAFF.

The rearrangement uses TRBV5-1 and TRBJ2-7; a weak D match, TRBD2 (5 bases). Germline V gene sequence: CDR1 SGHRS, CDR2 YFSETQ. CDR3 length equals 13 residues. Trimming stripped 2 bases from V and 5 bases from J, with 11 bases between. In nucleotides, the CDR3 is TGCGCCAGCAGCTTTCGGGGTTCGGACGAGCAGTACTTC. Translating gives CASSFRGSDEQYF.

CDR3 residues: CASSGRGYEQYF. CDR3 DNA: TGTGCCAGCAGCGGCAGGGGCTACGAGCAGTACTTC. The gene calls are TRBV6-5 and TRBJ2-7, with TRBD1 as a possible D gene (6 bases). Germline-derived CDR1 and CDR2 are MNHEY and SVGAGI. The CDR3 length is 12 residues. The V end lost 6 bases, the J end lost 3 bases, and 9 bases lay between the germline ends.

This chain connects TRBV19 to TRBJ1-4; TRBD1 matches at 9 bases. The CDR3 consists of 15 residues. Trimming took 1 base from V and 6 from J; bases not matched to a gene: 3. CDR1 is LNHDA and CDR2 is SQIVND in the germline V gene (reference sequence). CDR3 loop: CASSIAGTGYEKLFF. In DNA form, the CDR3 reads TGTGCCAGTAGTATAGCCGGGACAGGGTATGAAAAACTGTTTTTT.

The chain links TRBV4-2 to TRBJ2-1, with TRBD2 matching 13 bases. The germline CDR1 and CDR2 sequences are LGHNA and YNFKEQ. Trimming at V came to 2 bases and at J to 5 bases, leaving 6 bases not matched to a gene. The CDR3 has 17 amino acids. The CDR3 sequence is CASSQIWGTSGNNEQFF. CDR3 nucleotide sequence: TGTGCCAGCAGCCAAATTTGGGGGACTAGCGGGAACAATGAGCAGTTCTTC.

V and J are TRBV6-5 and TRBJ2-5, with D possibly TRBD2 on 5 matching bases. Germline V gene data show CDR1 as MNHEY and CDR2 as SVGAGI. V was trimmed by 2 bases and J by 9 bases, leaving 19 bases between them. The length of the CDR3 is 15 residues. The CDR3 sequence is CASSYGQRPTGAQYF. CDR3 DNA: TGTGCCAGCAGTTACGGTCAGCGACCGACCGGGGCCCAGTACTTC.

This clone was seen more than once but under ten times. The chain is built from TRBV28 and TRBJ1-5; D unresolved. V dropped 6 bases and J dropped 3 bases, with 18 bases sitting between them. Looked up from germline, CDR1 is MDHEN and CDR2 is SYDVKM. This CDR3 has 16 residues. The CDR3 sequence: CASSSAGEMDNQPQHF. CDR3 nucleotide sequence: TGTGCCAGCAGCTCCGCCGGGGAAATGGACAATCAGCCCCAGCATTTT.

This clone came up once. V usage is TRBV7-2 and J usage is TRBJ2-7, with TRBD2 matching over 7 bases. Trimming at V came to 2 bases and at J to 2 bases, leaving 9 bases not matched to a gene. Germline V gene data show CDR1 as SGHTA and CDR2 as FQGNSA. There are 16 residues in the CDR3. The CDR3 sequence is CASSLSGGNSPYEQYF. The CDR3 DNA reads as TGTGCCAGCAGCTTATCGGGGGGTAATAGTCCCTACGAGCAGTACTTC.

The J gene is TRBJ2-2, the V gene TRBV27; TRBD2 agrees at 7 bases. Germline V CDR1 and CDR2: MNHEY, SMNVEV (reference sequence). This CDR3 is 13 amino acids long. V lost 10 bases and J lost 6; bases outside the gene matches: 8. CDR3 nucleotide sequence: TGTGCCAACCCCGAAGGACTAGCCGGGGAGCTGTTTTTT. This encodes CANPEGLAGELFF.

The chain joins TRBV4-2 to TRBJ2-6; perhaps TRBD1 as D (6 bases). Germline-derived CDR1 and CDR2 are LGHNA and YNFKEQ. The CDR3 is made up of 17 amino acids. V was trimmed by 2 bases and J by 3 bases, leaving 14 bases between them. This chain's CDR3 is CASSQPGQVYGANVLTF. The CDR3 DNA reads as TGTGCCAGCAGCCAACCGGGACAAGTCTATGGGGCCAACGTCCTGACTTTC.

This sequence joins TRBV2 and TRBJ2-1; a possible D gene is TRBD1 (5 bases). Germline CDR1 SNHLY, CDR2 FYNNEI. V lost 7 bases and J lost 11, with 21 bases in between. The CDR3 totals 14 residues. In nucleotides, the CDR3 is TGTGCCAGCAATACATTTGGCTGGGGCCGGAAGCAGTTCTTC. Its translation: CASNTFGWGRKQFF.

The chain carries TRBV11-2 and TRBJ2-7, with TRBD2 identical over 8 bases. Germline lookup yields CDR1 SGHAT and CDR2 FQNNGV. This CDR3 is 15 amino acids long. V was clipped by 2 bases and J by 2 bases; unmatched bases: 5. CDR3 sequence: CASSLRREAAYEQYF. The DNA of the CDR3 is TGTGCCAGCAGCTTAAGGCGGGAGGCCGCCTACGAGCAGTACTTC.

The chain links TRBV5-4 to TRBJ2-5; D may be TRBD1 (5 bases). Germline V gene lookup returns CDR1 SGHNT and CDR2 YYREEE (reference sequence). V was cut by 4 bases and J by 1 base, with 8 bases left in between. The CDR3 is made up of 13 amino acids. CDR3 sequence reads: CASSPQGQETQYF. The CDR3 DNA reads TGTGCCAGCAGCCCTCAGGGCCAAGAGACCCAGTACTTC.

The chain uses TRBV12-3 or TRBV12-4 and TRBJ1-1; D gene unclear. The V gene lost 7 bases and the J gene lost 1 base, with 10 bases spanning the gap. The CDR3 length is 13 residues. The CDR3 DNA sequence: TGTGCCAGCACCTCCACTGGGAACACTGAAGCTTTCTTT. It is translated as CASTSTGNTEAFF.

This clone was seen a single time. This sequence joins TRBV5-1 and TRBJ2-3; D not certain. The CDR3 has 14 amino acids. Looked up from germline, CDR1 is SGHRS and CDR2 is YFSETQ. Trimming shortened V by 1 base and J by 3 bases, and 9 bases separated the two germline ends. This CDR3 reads CASSLTIETDTQYF. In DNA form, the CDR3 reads TGCGCCAGCAGCTTGACTATAGAAACAGATACGCAGTATTTT.

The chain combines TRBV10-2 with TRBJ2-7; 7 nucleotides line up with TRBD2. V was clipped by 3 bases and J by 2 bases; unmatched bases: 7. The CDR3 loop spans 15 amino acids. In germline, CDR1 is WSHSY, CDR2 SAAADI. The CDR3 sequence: CASSDPRGRAYEQYF. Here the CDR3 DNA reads TGCGCCAGCAGTGATCCACGTGGGAGGGCCTACGAGCAGTACTTC.

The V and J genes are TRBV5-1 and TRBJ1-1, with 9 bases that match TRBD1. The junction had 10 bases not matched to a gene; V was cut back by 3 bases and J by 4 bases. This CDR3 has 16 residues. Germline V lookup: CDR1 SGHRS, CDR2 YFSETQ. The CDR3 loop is CASSSGQGFEGTEAFF. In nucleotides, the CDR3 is TGCGCCAGCAGCTCCGGACAGGGGTTTGAGGGCACTGAAGCTTTCTTT.

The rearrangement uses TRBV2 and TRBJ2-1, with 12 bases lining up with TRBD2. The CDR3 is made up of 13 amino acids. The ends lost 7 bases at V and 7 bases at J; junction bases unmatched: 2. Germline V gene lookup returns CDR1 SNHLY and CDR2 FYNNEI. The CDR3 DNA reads TGTGCCAGCAATGGACTAGCGGGAAATGAGCAGTTCTTC. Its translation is CASNGLAGNEQFF.

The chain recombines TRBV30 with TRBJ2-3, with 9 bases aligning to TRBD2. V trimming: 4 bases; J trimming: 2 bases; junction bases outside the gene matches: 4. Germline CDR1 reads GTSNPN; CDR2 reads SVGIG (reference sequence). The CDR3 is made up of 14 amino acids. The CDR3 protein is CAWTSGTNTDTQYF. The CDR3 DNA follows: TGTGCCTGGACTAGCGGGACGAACACAGATACGCAGTATTTT.

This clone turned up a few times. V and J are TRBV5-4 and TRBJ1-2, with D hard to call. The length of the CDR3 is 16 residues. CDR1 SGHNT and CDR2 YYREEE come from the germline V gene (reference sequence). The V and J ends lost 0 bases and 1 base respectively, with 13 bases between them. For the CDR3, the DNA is TGTGCCAGCAGCTTGGATGCAGGATACGATAACTATGGCTACACCTTC. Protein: CASSLDAGYDNYGYTF.

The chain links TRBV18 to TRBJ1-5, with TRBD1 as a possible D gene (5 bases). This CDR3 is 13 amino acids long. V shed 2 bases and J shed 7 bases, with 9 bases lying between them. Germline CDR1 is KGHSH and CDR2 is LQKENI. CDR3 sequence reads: CASSPDNRQPQHF. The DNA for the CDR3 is TGTGCCAGCTCACCAGATAACAGGCAGCCCCAGCATTTT.

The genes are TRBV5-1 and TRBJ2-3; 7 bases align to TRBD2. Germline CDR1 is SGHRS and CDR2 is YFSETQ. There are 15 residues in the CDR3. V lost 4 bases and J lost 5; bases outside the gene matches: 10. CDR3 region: CASSPRGGSGDTQYF. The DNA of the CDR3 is TGCGCCAGCAGCCCAAGAGGCGGGAGTGGAGATACGCAGTATTTT.